The next 30 T cell receptor beta chains were all read from a single sample in a study of T cell repertoires in cytomegalovirus infection. Using its own MiXCR run on the reads, TCRdb lists one record per CDR3 protein. The data show approximately 89,000 distinct CDR3 sequences, roughly a quarter seen once. These receptors have no identified antigens. Specimen: CD8+ T cells from cultured PBMCs, collected from culture after CMV antigen stimulation. The receptors were sampled from a human donor in good health (CMV status not recorded). Some clones in this sample may be carry-over from other donors' samples.

The DNA for the CDR3 is TGCGCCAGCAGCTACCCAGGGGATAGTGAAGCTTTCTTT. Its protein product is CASSYPGDSEAFF. V gene TRBV5-1 combines with J gene TRBJ1-1, with a possible D match to TRBD1 (6 bases). The ends were cut back, 3 bases at V and 7 bases at J, with 13 bases in the middle. The CDR3 is made up of 13 amino acids. From germline, CDR1 is SGHRS and CDR2 YFSETQ.

This clonotype was seen many times. The rearrangement joins TRBV7-2 to TRBJ1-1; D is unresolved. The CDR3 runs to 12 residues. CDR1 and CDR2 (germline): SGHTA, FQGNSA. Between the trimmed V and J ends, which lost 4 bases and 1 base, there was a span of 4 bases. The CDR3 sequence: CASSYENTEAFF. CDR3 coding DNA: TGTGCCAGCAGCTATGAGAACACTGAAGCTTTCTTT.

This clonotype showed up just a few times. The V and J genes are TRBV4-1 and TRBJ2-1; D remains unclear. Trimming pared 0 bases from V and 4 bases from J, leaving 10 bases between. Germline V lookup: CDR1 MGHRA, CDR2 YSYEKL. The CDR3 has 15 amino acids. The CDR3 sequence is CASSQETPTYNEQFF. CDR3 DNA: TGCGCCAGCAGCCAAGAGACGCCCACATACAATGAGCAGTTCTTC.

In its sample, this clonotype was seen a few times. The chain carries TRBV19 and TRBJ2-1; D is possibly TRBD2 (6 bases). This CDR3 comprises 13 residues. Germline V lookup: CDR1 LNHDA, CDR2 SQIVND (reference sequence). This CDR3 reads CMWGVSSYNEQFF. CDR3 bases: TGTATGTGGGGGGTAAGCTCCTACAATGAGCAGTTCTTC. Based on the CDR3 plus reference TRBV19 and TRBJ2-1, the full variable domain is DGGITQSPKYLFRKEGQNVTLSCEQNLNHDAMYWYRQDPGQGLRLIYYSQIVNDFQKGDIAEGYSVSREKKESFPLTVTSAQKNPTAFYLCMWGVSSYNEQFFGPGTRLTVL.

The CDR3 loop is CASSFPGQGYNEQFF. In DNA, the CDR3 is TGTGCCAGCAGTTTTCCGGGACAGGGGTACAATGAGCAGTTCTTC. The rearrangement joins TRBV28 to TRBJ2-1; 10 nucleotides match TRBD1. Looked up from germline, CDR1 is MDHEN and CDR2 is SYDVKM. Trimming took 3 bases from V and 4 from J; bases not matched to a gene: 3. The CDR3 spans 15 residues. The full variable domain, completed using reference TRBV28 and TRBJ2-1, is DVKVTQSSRYLVKRTGEKVFLECVQDMDHENMFWYRQDPGLGLRLIYFSYDVKMKEKGDIPEGYSVSREKKERFSLILESASTNQTSMYLCASSFPGQGYNEQFFGPGTRLTVL.

This clonotype was observed a single time. A much larger clone sits a single nucleotide away, making a read error possible. This chain connects TRBV7-2 to TRBJ2-1; 12 bases are shared with TRBD2. Germline CDR1 reads SGHTA; CDR2 reads FQGNSA. The CDR3 has 17 amino acids. The CDR3 coding sequence is TGTGCCAGCAGCCCGGGGCTAGCGGGGGGGCCCTACAATGAGCAGTTGTTC. Protein sequence: CASSPGLAGGPYNEQLF.

V usage is TRBV19 and J usage is TRBJ2-1; 7 bases match TRBD2. J gave up 6 bases and V 5 bases, and 7 bases lay outside the gene matches. This CDR3 comprises 14 residues. The germline gives CDR1 LNHDA, CDR2 SQIVND (reference sequence). The CDR3 nucleotides read TGTGCCAGTAGTGGGGAGGGAACTACCAATGAGCAGTTCTTC. As protein: CASSGEGTTNEQFF.

The gene calls are TRBV14 and TRBJ2-7; a possible D gene is TRBD2 (5 bases). V was cut by 4 bases and J by 9 bases, with 13 bases left in between. CDR1 and CDR2 (germline): SGHDN, FVKESK. The CDR3 runs 12 residues. The CDR3 DNA sequence: TGTGCCAGCAGCCTTTCCAGTGCGGGGCAGTACTTC. Its protein is CASSLSSAGQYF.

J is TRBJ2-1 and V is TRBV20-1, with 10 nucleotides matching TRBD1. Trimming at V came to 1 base and at J to 9 bases, leaving 3 bases not matched to a gene. CDR1 is DFQATT and CDR2 is SNEGSKA in the germline V gene (reference sequence). The CDR3 loop spans 13 amino acids. For the CDR3, the DNA is TGCAGTGCTAGAGGACAGGGGGCCGGTGAGCAGTTCTTC. Its protein product is CSARGQGAGEQFF.

This clonotype was picked up a small number of times. The chain links TRBV9 to TRBJ1-1; the D gene is possibly TRBD1 (6 bases). This CDR3 has 14 amino acids. The V end lost 4 bases, the J end lost 4 bases, and 14 bases lay between the germline ends. Per the germline V gene, CDR1 is SGDLS and CDR2 is YYNGEE. The CDR3 loop is CASSPHKGGTEAFF. For the CDR3, the DNA is TGTGCCAGCAGCCCACACAAGGGGGGCACTGAAGCTTTCTTT.

The gene calls are TRBV30 and TRBJ1-2; D uncertain. Trimming shortened V by 0 bases and J by 8 bases, and 10 bases separated the two germline ends. This CDR3 spans 12 amino acids. CDR1 is GTSNPN and CDR2 is SVGIG in the germline V gene (reference sequence). The CDR3 DNA sequence: TGTGCCTGGAGTGTACCGGGGTCCGGCTACACCTTC. It translates to CAWSVPGSGYTF.

V usage is TRBV2 and J usage is TRBJ1-3; TRBD1 matches 9 bases. V was clipped by 5 bases and J by 0 bases; unmatched bases: 14. The CDR3 runs to 19 residues. The germline V gene has CDR1 SNHLY and CDR2 FYNNEI. The CDR3 protein is CASSPRTGVPSPSGNTIYF. Written as DNA, the CDR3 is TGTGCCAGCAGTCCTAGGACAGGGGTTCCTTCCCCCTCTGGAAACACCATATATTTT.

This clonotype has a handful of counts. In DNA form, the CDR3 reads TGTGCCAGCAGTGATATCTCGGGAGGGCCGGGAAATACGCAGTATTTT. Translating gives CASSDISGGPGNTQYF. V and J are TRBV25-1 and TRBJ2-3; 8 bases are shared with TRBD2. The CDR3 has 16 residues. J was trimmed by 7 bases and V by 3 bases; bases with no gene match: 12. Looked up from germline, CDR1 is MGHDK and CDR2 is SYGVNS.

The chain uses TRBV15 and TRBJ1-6; possibly TRBD1 for D (5 bases). Trimming shortened V by 8 bases and J by 3 bases, and 11 bases separated the two germline ends. Per the germline V gene, CDR1 is LNHNV and CDR2 is YYDKDF (reference sequence). The CDR3 is 14 residues long. CDR3 region: CATAETDYNSPLHF. CDR3 DNA sequence: TGTGCCACCGCCGAGACAGACTATAATTCACCCCTCCACTTT. Using reference TRBV15 and TRBJ1-6 for the parts outside the CDR3, the full variable domain is DAMVIQNPRYQVTQFGKPVTLSCSQTLNHNVMYWYQQKSSQAPKLLFHYYDKDFNNEADTPDNFQSRRPNTSFCFLDIRSPGLGDTAMYLCATAETDYNSPLHFGNGTRLTVT.

The gene calls are TRBV20-1 and TRBJ2-7; TRBD1 agrees at 10 bases. This CDR3 is 15 amino acids long. The ends lost 3 bases at V and 4 bases at J; junction bases unmatched: 9. The germline gives CDR1 DFQATT, CDR2 SNEGSKA (reference sequence). CDR3 residues: CSARDFGTGDYEQYF. CDR3 coding DNA: TGCAGTGCTAGGGATTTCGGGACAGGGGATTACGAGCAGTACTTC.

V gene TRBV11-2 combines with J gene TRBJ2-7; D call uncertain. The V end lost 2 bases, the J end lost 3 bases, and 17 bases lay between the germline ends. CDR1 and CDR2 (germline): SGHAT, FQNNGV. CDR3 length equals 16 residues. The CDR3 bases are TGTGCCAGCAGCTTAAAAACCACGCGGTCCTTCTACGAGCAGTACTTC. It encodes CASSLKTTRSFYEQYF.

This clonotype came up many times. V gene TRBV7-8 combines with J gene TRBJ2-2; 7 positions agree with TRBD1. The germline V gene encodes CDR1 SGHVS and CDR2 FQNEAQ. CDR3 length equals 16 residues. With 0 bases clipped from V and 1 base from J, the junction kept 2 bases outside the gene matches. CDR3 DNA sequence: TGTGCCAGCAGCTTAGCGACAGGGCTGAACACCGGGGAGCTGTTTTTT. Residues: CASSLATGLNTGELFF. Drawing the rest from reference TRBV7-8 and TRBJ2-2, the complete variable domain is GAGVSQSPRYKVAKRGQDVALRCDPISGHVSLFWYQQALGQGPEFLTYFQNEAQLDKSGLPSDRFFAERPEGSVSTLKIQRTQQEDSAVYLCASSLATGLNTGELFFGEGSRLTVL.

The table lists this clonotype with a few counts. The chain has TRBV6-1 and TRBJ2-7, with D possibly being TRBD1 (6 bases). This CDR3 is built from 14 residues. The V gene's germline CDR1 is MNHNS and CDR2 SASEGT. The CDR3, as DNA: TGTGCAAGCCGCGGGCCAGGGGCAAACTACGAGCAGTACTTC. It specifies CASRGPGANYEQYF.

This clonotype was counted ten times or more. V and J are TRBV7-8 and TRBJ2-3, with 9 bases aligning to TRBD2. CDR3 size: 20 residues. V gave up 5 bases and J gave up 0 bases; unmatched junction bases: 18. Germline V gene lookup returns CDR1 SGHVS and CDR2 FQNEAQ. CDR3: CASSPLGYSGGDASTDTQYF. CDR3 sequence (DNA): TGTGCCAGCAGCCCTTTAGGATATAGCGGGGGAGATGCTAGCACAGATACGCAGTATTTT.

This clonotype appeared a few times. The rearrangement uses TRBV7-9 and TRBJ2-3; D tentatively fits TRBD1 or TRBD2 (6 bases each). CDR3 length: 16 amino acids. Trimming cost V 1 base and J 3 bases, with 14 bases left between them. The germline CDR1 and CDR2 sequences are SEHNR and FQNEAQ (reference sequence). This CDR3 reads CASSLVAGGGTDTQYF. Written as DNA, the CDR3 is TGTGCCAGCAGCTTAGTAGCCGGGGGCGGGACAGATACGCAGTATTTT.

This clonotype was observed many times. This chain joins TRBV4-3 and TRBJ2-7; 9 nucleotides align to TRBD2. In germline, CDR1 is LGHNA, CDR2 YSLEER. CDR3 length: 20 amino acids. V lost 1 base and J lost 0; bases outside the gene matches: 16. The chain's CDR3 is CASSQVAWGLAEPSSYEQYF. The CDR3 nucleotides are TGCGCCAGCAGCCAAGTAGCCTGGGGACTAGCAGAACCAAGCTCCTACGAGCAGTACTTC.

The chain couples TRBV27 to TRBJ1-1; the D gene is possibly TRBD1 (5 bases). The CDR3 runs 16 residues. V shed 6 bases and J shed 1 base, with 18 bases lying between them. The V gene's germline CDR1 is MNHEY and CDR2 SMNVEV (reference sequence). The CDR3 bases are TGTGCCAGCAGCCCTCACCCAGGGCAGGGGAACACTGAAGCTTTCTTT. This translates into CASSPHPGQGNTEAFF.

This clonotype was counted between two and nine times. The V call is TRBV12-3 or TRBV12-4, the J call TRBJ1-3, with D possibly matching TRBD1 (5 bases). The V and J ends lost 6 bases and 8 bases respectively, with 14 bases between them. The CDR3 totals 13 residues. CDR3 sequence (DNA): TGTGCCAGCAGGGAGGGGCACGGGCACACCATATATTTT. It yields the protein CASREGHGHTIYF.

In this sample, this clonotype turned up a few times. The V and J genes are TRBV7-9 and TRBJ2-1, with unresolved D. V lost 5 bases, J lost 4 bases, and 12 bases lay in between. CDR1 is SEHNR and CDR2 is FQNEAQ in the germline V gene (reference sequence). This CDR3 is 14 amino acids long. The chain's CDR3 is CASSHFDSYNEQFF. CDR3 coding DNA: TGTGCCAGCAGCCACTTTGACTCGTACAATGAGCAGTTCTTC.

A remark on this clonotype: One junction end disagrees with the germline gene, perhaps due to a read error. V gene TRBV7-6 combines with J gene TRBJ1-5, with 8 bases identical to TRBD1. The CDR3 length is 17 residues. The germline V gene has CDR1 SGHVS and CDR2 FNYEAQ. In DNA form, the CDR3 reads TGTGCCAACAGCTTAACGGGTCAGGGGGCGGGAGGTCAGCCCCAGCATTTT. This encodes CANSLTGQGAGGQPQHF.

The genes are TRBV7-9 and TRBJ2-2; TRBD2 matches 8 bases. The CDR3 is made up of 15 amino acids. The ends lost 3 bases at V and 4 bases at J; junction bases unmatched: 4. The germline V gene has CDR1 SEHNR and CDR2 FQNEAQ (reference sequence). Written as DNA, the CDR3 is TGTGCCAGCAGCTTGCCGGGAGGGGTCACCGGGGAGCTGTTTTTT. Translating gives CASSLPGGVTGELFF.

This clonotype was found a few times. The chain couples TRBV6-2 or TRBV6-3 to TRBJ2-7, with D tentatively TRBD1 (6 bases). Trimming left V 5 bases short and J 4 bases short, with 15 bases between. Germline CDR1 is MNHEY and CDR2 is SVGEGT. This CDR3 contains 14 residues. The CDR3 DNA follows: TGTGCCAGCAGTGACACAGGGTGGAGTTACGAGCAGTACTTC. Its protein is CASSDTGWSYEQYF.

This clonotype has more than one count but fewer than ten. The chain carries TRBV15 and TRBJ2-7; 7 nucleotides match TRBD1. V lost 3 bases and J lost 7; bases outside the gene matches: 12. Germline loops: CDR1 LNHNV, CDR2 YYDKDF (reference sequence). The CDR3 is 15 amino acids. CDR3 DNA: TGTGCCACCAGCAGTGGGACAGACTACCCGGCGGAGCAGTACTTC. Translation: CATSSGTDYPAEQYF.

The chain employs TRBV3-1 and TRBJ1-4, with TRBD1 as a possible D gene (5 bases). Germline V gene lookup returns CDR1 LGHDT and CDR2 YNNKEL (reference sequence). The V end lost 0 bases, the J end lost 0 bases, and 14 bases lay between the germline ends. This CDR3 region has 18 residues. CDR3: CASSQEGESYATNEKLFF. CDR3 DNA: TGTGCCAGCAGCCAAGAAGGGGAATCCTACGCAACTAATGAAAAACTGTTTTTT.

The chain is built from TRBV7-9 and TRBJ1-5; TRBD1 might be the D (6 bases). V was shortened by 5 bases and J by 0 bases, with 11 bases between the two germline ends. The CDR3 is 15 residues long. Germline CDR1 is SEHNR and CDR2 is FQNEAQ (reference sequence). CDR3 nucleotide sequence: TGTGCCAGCAGCCAACAGGGCGATAGCAATCAGCCCCAGCATTTT. It encodes CASSQQGDSNQPQHF.